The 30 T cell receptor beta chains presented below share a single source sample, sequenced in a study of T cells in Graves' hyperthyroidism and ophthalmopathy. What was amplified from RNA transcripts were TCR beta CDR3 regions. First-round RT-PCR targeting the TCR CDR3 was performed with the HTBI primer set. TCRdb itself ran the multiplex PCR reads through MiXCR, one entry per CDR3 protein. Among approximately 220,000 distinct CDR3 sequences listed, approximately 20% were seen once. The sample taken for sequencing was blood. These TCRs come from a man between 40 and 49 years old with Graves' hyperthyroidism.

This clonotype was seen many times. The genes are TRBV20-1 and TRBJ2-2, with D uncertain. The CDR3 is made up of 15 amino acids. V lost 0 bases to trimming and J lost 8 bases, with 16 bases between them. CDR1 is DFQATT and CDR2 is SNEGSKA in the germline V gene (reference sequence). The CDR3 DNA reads TGCAGTGCTAGAGATCTTGGCACTCAGTATGGGGAGCTGTTTTTT. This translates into CSARDLGTQYGELFF.

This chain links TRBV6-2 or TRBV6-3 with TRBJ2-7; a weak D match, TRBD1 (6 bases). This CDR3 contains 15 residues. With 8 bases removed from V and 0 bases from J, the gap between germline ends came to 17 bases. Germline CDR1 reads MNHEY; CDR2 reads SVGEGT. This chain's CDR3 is CASGQGTYSSYEQYF. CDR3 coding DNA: TGTGCCAGCGGCCAGGGGACCTATTCCTCCTACGAGCAGTACTTC.

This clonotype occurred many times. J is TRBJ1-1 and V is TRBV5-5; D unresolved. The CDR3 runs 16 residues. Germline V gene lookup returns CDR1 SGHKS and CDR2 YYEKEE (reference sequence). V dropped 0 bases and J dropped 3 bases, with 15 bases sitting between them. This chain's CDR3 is CASSLGGFLAYTEAFF. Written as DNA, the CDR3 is TGTGCCAGCAGCTTGGGTGGGTTTTTAGCGTACACTGAAGCTTTCTTT.

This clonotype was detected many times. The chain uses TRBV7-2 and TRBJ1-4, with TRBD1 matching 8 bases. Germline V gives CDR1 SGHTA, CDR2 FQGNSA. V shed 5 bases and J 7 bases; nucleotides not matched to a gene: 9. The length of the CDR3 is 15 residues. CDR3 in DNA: TGTGCCAGCAGCCGCCAGACAGGGGTGCGTGAAAAACTGTTTTTT. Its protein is CASSRQTGVREKLFF.

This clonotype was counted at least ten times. In nucleotides, the CDR3 is TGTGCCTGGGAGGACAGGTACAATCAGCCCCAGCATTTT. It translates to CAWEDRYNQPQHF. The chain joins TRBV30 to TRBJ1-5, with 7 bases that match TRBD1. CDR3 length: 13 residues. V lost 5 bases to trimming and J lost 3 bases; unmatched junction nucleotides: 4. Germline CDR1 and CDR2: GTSNPN and SVGIG (reference sequence).

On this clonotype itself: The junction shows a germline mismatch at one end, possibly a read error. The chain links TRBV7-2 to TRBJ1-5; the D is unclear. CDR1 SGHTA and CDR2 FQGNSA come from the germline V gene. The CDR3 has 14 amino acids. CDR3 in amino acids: CASSRTSINQPRHF. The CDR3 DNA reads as TGTGCCAGCAGCAGGACGTCGATCAATCAGCCCCGGCATTTT.

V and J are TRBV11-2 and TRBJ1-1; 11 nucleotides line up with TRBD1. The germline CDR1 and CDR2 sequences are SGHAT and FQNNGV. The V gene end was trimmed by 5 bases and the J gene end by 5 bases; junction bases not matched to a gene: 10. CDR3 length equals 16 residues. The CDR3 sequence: CASSPGQGAGITEAFF. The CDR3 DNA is TGTGCCAGCAGCCCCGGACAGGGGGCGGGTATAACTGAAGCTTTCTTT.

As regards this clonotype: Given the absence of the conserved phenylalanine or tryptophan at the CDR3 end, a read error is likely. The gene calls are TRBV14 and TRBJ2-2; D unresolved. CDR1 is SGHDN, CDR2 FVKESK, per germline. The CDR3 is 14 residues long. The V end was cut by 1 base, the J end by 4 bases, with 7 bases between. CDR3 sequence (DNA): TGTGCCAGCAGCCAAGTTGTGTCCACCGGGGAGCTGTTTTTG. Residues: CASSQVVSTGELFL.

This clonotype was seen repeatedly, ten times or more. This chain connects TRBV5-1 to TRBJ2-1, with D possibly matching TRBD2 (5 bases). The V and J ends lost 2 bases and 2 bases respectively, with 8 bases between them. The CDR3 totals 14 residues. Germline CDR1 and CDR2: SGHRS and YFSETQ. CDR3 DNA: TGCGCCAGCAGCTTCTGGACTCCCTACAATGAGCAGTTCTTC. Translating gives CASSFWTPYNEQFF.

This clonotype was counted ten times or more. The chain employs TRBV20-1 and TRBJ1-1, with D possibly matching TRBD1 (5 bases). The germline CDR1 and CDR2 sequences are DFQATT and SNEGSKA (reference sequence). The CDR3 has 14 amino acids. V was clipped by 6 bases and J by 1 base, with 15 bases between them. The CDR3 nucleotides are TGCAGTGCCCAAGAGGGGATTAAGAACACTGAAGCTTTCTTT. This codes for CSAQEGIKNTEAFF.

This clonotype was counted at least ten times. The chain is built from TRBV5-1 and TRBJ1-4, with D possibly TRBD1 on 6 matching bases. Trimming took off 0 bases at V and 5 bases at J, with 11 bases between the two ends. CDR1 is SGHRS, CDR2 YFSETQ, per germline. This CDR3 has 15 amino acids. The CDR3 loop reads CASSLEDSRNEKLFF. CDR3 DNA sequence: TGCGCCAGCAGCTTGGAGGACAGCCGAAATGAAAAACTGTTTTTT. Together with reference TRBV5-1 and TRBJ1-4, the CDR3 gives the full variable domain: KAGVTQTPRYLIKTRGQQVTLSCSPISGHRSVSWYQQTPGQGLQFLFEYFSETQRNKGNFPGRFSGRQFSNSRSEMNVSTLELGDSALYLCASSLEDSRNEKLFFGSGTQLSVL.

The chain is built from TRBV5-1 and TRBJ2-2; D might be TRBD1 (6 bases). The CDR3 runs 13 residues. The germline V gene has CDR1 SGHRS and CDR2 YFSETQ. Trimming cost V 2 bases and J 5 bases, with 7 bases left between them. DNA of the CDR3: TGCGCCAGCAGCTTAGGACAGACCGGGGAGCTGTTTTTT. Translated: CASSLGQTGELFF.

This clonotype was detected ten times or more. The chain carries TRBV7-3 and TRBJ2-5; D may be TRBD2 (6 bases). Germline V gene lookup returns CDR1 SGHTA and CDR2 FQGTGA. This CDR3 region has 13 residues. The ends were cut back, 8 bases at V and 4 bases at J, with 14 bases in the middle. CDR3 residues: CASSPRGGETQYF. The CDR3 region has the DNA TGTGCCAGCTCACCACGGGGAGGAGAGACCCAGTACTTC.

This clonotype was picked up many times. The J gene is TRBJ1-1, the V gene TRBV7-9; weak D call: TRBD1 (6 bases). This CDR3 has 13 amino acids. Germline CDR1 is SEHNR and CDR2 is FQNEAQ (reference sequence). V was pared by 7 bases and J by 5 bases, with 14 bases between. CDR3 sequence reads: CASMGGGKTEAFF. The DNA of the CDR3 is TGTGCCAGCATGGGGGGGGGCAAAACTGAAGCTTTCTTT.

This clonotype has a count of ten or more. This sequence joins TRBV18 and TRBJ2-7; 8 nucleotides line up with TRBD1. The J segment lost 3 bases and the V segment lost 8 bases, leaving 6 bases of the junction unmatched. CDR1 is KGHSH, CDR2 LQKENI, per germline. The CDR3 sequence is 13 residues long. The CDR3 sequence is CASSPGTGYEQYF. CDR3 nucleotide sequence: TGTGCCAGCAGTCCCGGGACAGGCTACGAGCAGTACTTC.

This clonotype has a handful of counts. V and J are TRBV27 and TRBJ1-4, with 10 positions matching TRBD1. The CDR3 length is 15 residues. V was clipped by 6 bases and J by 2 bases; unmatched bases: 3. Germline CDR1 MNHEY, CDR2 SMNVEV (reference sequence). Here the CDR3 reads CASRTGGITNEKLFF. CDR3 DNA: TGTGCCAGCAGGACAGGGGGCATCACTAATGAAAAACTGTTTTTT.

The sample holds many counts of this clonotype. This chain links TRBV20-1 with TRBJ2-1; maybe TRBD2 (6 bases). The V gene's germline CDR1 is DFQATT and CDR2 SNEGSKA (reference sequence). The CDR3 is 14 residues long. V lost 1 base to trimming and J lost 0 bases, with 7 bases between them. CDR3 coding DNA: TGCAGTGCTAGAGCGGACTACTCCTACAATGAGCAGTTCTTC. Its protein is CSARADYSYNEQFF.

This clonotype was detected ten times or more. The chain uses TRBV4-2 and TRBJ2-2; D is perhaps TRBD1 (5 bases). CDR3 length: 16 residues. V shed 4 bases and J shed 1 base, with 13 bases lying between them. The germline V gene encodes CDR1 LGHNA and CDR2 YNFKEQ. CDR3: CASSRERTRNTGELFF. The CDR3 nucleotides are TGTGCCAGCAGCCGGGAACGGACAAGGAACACCGGGGAGCTGTTTTTT.

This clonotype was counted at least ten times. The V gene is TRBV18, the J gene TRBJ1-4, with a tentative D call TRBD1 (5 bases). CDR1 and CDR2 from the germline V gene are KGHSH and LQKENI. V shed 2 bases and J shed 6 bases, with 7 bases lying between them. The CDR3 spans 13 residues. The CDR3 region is CASSPGTYEKLFF. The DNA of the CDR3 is TGTGCCAGCTCACCAGGGACCTATGAAAAACTGTTTTTT.

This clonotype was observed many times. CDR3 sequence (DNA): TGTGCCAGCAGCTTTGGGACAGGCTATAATTCACCCCTCCACTTT. This gives the protein CASSFGTGYNSPLHF. The V and J genes are TRBV7-9 and TRBJ1-6; TRBD1 aligns across 8 bases. Trimming took 3 bases from V and 3 from J; bases not matched to a gene: 1. There are 15 residues in the CDR3. CDR1 is SEHNR and CDR2 is FQNEAQ in the germline V gene (reference sequence).

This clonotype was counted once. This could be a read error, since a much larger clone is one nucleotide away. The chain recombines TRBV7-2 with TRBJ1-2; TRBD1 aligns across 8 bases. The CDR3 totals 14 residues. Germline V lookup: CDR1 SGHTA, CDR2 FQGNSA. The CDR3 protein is CASSASQGASGCTF. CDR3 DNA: TGTGCCAGCAGCGCTTCCCAGGGGGCGAGTGGCTGCACCTTC.

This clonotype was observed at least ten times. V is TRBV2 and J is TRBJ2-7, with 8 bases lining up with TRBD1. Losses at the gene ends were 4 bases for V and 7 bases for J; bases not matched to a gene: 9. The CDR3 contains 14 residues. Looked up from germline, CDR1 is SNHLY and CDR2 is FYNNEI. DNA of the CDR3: TGTGCCAGCAGTGTTGAGAGGACAGGGACGGAGCAGTACTTC. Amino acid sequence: CASSVERTGTEQYF. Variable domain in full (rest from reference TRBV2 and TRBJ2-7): EPEVTQTPSHQVTQMGQEVILRCVPISNHLYFYWYRQILGQKVEFLVSFYNNEISEKSEIFDDQFSVERPDGSNFTLKIRSTKLEDSAMYFCASSVERTGTEQYFGPGTRLTVT.

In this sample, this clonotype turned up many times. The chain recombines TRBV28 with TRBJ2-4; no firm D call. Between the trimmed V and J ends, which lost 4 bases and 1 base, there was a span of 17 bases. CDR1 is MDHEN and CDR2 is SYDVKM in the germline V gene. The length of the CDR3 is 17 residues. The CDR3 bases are TGTGCCAGCAGTTCCCCGGGCCGAGTGGGGGCCAAAAACATTCAGTACTTC. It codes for CASSSPGRVGAKNIQYF.

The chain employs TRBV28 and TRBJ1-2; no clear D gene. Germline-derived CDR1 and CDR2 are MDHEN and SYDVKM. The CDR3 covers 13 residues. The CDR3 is CVSWGRVDYGYTF. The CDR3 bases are TGTGTCTCCTGGGGTCGGGTCGACTATGGCTACACCTTC.

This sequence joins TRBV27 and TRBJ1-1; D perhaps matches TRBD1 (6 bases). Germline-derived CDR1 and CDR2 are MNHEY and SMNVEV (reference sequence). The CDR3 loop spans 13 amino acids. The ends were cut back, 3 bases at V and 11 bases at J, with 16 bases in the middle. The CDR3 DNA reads TGTGCCAGCAGTTTCAATCCACAGGGTCGCGCTTTCTTT. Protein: CASSFNPQGRAFF.

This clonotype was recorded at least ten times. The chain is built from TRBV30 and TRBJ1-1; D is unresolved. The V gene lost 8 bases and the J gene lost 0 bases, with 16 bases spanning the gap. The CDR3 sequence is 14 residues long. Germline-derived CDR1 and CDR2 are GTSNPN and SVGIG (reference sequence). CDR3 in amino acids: CAMLEESLNTEAFF. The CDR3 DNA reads TGTGCCATGCTGGAGGAGAGTCTGAACACTGAAGCTTTCTTT. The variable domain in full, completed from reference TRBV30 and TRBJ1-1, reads SQTIHQWPATLVQPVGSPLSLECTVEGTSNPNLYWYRQAAGRGLQLLFYSVGIGQISSEVPQNLSASRPQDRQFILSSKKLLLSDSGFYLCAMLEESLNTEAFFGQGTRLTVV.

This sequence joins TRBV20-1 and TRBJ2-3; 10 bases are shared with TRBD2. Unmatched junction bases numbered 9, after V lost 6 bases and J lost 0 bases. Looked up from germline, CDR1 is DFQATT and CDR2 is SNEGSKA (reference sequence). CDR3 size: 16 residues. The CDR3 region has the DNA TGCAGTGCAGGGAGTAGCGGGGGGACTAGCACAGATACGCAGTATTTT. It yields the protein CSAGSSGGTSTDTQYF.

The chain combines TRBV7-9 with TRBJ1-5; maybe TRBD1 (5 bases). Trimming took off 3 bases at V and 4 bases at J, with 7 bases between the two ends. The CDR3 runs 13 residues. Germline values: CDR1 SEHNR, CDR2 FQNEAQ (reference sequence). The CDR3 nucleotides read TGTGCCAGCAGCTTGACAGCAAATCAGCCCCAGCATTTT. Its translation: CASSLTANQPQHF.

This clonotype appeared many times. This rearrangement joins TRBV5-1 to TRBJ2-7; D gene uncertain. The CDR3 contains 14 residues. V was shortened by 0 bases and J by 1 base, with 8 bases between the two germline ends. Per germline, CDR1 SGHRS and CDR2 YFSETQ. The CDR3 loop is CASSLGSESYEQYF. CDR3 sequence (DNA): TGCGCCAGCAGCTTGGGGTCCGAATCCTACGAGCAGTACTTC. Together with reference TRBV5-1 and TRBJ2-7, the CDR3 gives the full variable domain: KAGVTQTPRYLIKTRGQQVTLSCSPISGHRSVSWYQQTPGQGLQFLFEYFSETQRNKGNFPGRFSGRQFSNSRSEMNVSTLELGDSALYLCASSLGSESYEQYFGPGTRLTVT.

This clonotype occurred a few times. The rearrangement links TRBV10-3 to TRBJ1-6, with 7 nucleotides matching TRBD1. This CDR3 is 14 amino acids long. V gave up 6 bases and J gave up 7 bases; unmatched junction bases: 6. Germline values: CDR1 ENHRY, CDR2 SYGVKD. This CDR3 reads CAIRSGGANSPLHF. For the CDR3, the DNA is TGTGCCATCAGGTCAGGGGGAGCCAATTCACCCCTCCACTTT.